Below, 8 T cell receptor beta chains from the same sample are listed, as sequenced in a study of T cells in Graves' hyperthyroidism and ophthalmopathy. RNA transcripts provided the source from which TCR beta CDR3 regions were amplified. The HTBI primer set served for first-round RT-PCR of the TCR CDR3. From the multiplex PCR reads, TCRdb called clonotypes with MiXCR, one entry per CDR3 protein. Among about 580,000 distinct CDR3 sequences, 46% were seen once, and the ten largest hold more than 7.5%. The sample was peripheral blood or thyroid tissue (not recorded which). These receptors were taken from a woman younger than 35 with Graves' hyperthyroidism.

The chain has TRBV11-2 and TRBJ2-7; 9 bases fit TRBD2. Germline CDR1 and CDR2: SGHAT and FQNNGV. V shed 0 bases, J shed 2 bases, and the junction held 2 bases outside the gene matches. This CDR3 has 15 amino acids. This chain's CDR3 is CASSLEAGGAYEQYF. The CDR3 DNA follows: TGTGCCAGCAGCTTAGAGGCGGGAGGGGCCTACGAGCAGTACTTC.

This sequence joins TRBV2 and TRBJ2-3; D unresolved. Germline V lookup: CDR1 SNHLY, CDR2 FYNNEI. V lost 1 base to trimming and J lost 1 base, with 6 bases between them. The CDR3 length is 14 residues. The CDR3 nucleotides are TGTGCCAGCAGTGAAGTGGGTCGCACAGATACGCAGTATTTT. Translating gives CASSEVGRTDTQYF.

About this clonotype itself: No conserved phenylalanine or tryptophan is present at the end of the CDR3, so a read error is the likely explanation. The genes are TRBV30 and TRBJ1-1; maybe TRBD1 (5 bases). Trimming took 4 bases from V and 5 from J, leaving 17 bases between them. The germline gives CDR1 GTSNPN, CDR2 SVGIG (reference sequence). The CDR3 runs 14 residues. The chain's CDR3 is CAWIPRVKGTEAFL. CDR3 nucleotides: TGTGCCTGGATCCCCAGGGTAAAGGGAACTGAAGCTTTCCTT.

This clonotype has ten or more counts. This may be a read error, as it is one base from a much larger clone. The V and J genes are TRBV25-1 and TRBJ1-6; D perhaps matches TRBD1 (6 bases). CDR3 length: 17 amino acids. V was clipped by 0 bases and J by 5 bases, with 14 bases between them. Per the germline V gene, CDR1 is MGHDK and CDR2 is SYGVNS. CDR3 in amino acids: CASSEYRGEGNNSPLHF. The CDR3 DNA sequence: TGTGCCAGCAGTGAATATAGGGGGGAAGGGAATAATTCACCCCTCCACTTT.

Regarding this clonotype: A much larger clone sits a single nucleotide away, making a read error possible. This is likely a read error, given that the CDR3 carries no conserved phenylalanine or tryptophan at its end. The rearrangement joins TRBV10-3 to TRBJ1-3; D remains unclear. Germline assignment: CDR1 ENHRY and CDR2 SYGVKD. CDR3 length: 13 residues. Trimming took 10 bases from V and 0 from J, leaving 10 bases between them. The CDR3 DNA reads TGTGCCACCAGGACGGACTCTGGAAACACCATATATTTA. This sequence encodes CATRTDSGNTIYL.

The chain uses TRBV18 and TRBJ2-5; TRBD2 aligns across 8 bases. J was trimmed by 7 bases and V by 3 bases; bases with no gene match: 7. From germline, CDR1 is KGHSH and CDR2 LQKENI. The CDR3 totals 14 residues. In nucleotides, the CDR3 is TGTGCCAGCTCACCGGGACTAGGTATAGGGACCCAGTACTTC. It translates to CASSPGLGIGTQYF.

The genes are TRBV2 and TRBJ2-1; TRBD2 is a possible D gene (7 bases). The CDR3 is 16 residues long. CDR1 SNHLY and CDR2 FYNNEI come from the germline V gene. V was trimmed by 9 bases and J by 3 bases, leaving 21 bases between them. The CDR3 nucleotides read TGTGCCAGTGGGAGGGGGGCGGGAGCGCACTACAATGAGCAGTTCTTC. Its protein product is CASGRGAGAHYNEQFF.

CDR3 nucleotide sequence: TGTGCCAGCGGGTTAGCGGGAGGGCCAGGGGGGCAGTTTTTT. Amino acid sequence: CASGLAGGPGGQFF. The V call is TRBV7-9, the J call TRBJ2-2; TRBD2 aligns across 11 bases. J was trimmed by 16 bases and V by 8 bases; bases with no gene match: 15. Germline lookup yields CDR1 SEHNR and CDR2 FQNEAQ (reference sequence). The CDR3 has 14 residues.